Listed below are T cell receptor beta chains from one sample, sequenced in a study of shared clonotypes between healthy human individuals. Using immunoSEQ multiplex PCR, the repertoire was profiled, and TCRdb retains in-frame clones only, with some absent. The table shows around 2,000,000 clones, with roughly 95% occurring only once. The specimen sequenced was naive CD8+ T cells sorted from blood. The source of these receptors is a man younger than 30 in good health. Both conserved end residues are part of each CDR3. D genes are given only for firm matches. Clone sizes are given selectively: once, few, many, or a class where the clone is expanded.

CDR3 DNA	CDR3 protein	V gene	J gene	D gene	clone size
TGTGCCAGCAGGGCAGGGTTAACTGAAGCTTTCTTT	CASRAGLTEAFF	TRBV6-1	TRBJ1-1	.	.
TGCGCCAGCAGCCTCCGCGGCGGGGGCCTCAGCTCCTACGAGCAGTACTTC	CASSLRGGGLSSYEQYF	TRBV4-1	TRBJ2-7	.	once
TGTGCCAGCAGCTTAGGAGGACTAGCGGGGTCTTCCTACGAGCAGTACTTC	CASSLGGLAGSSYEQYF	TRBV13	TRBJ2-7	TRBD2	.
TGTGCCAGCAGCTTCAGAGTGAACACTGAAGCTTTCTTT	CASSFRVNTEAFF	TRBV28	TRBJ1-1	.	.
TGTGCCAGCAGTGCCAGGGGCGGACCCCTCCACTTT	CASSARGGPLHF	TRBV28	TRBJ1-6	.	.
TGTGCCAGCAGCTTCCTAGCGGGGGGGCCGGGAGGTCCAGATACGCAGTATTTT	CASSFLAGGPGGPDTQYF	TRBV13	TRBJ2-3	TRBD2	.
TGCGCCAGCAGCCAAGATCGGGGGAGCGGGATTTACAATGAGCAGTTCTTC	CASSQDRGSGIYNEQFF	TRBV4-3	TRBJ2-1	TRBD2	.
TGTGCCAGCAGCTTTGACAATACAGATACGCAGTATTTT	CASSFDNTDTQYF	TRBV7-3	TRBJ2-3	.	.
TGCGCCAGCAGCAATGACAACCAAGAGACCCAGTACTTC	CASSNDNQETQYF	TRBV5-1	TRBJ2-5	.	.
TGTGCCAGCAGCTTTATGGATGAAAAACTGTTTTTT	CASSFMDEKLFF	TRBV5-6	TRBJ1-4	.	.
TGTGCCAGCAGAAGACTAGCGGGAGGACAGGGCAATGAGCAGTTCTTC	CASRRLAGGQGNEQFF	TRBV11-3	TRBJ2-1	TRBD2	.
TGTGCCAGCAGTGTCGGACGGCTCCTGAACACTGAAGCTTTCTTT	CASSVGRLLNTEAFF	TRBV6-1	TRBJ1-1	.	.
TGCGCCAGCAGCTCCTCCGTGACAGGGATCGACTATGGCTACACCTTC	CASSSSVTGIDYGYTF	TRBV4-3	TRBJ1-2	TRBD1	.
TGTGCCAGCAGCTTGCGGGGTTCGGGGGCCCTTAATGAAAAACTGTTTTTT	CASSLRGSGALNEKLFF	TRBV5-4	TRBJ1-4	.	once
TGTGCCAGCAGCTCGACGGACAGGCCCGGCGGCGGGGCCTACGAGCAGTACTTC	CASSSTDRPGGGAYEQYF	TRBV5-6	TRBJ2-7	.	.
TGCGCCAGCAGCTGGGCACAGGGTGCCGACCCGACAGATACGCAGTATTTT	CASSWAQGADPTDTQYF	TRBV5-1	TRBJ2-3	.	.
TGTGCCAGCGGACTTTTCTCCGAGTCTAGCTCCTACAATGAGCAGTTCTTC	CASGLFSESSSYNEQFF	TRBV28	TRBJ2-1	.	.
TGCGCCAGCAGCTTGGATGGGCCTTACAATGAGCAGTTCTTC	CASSLDGPYNEQFF	TRBV5-1	TRBJ2-1	.	.
TGTGCCAGCAGCCCTCGGGCGTCGGGTCAGCCCCAGCATTTT	CASSPRASGQPQHF	TRBV28	TRBJ1-5	.	.
TGTGCCAGCTCACCAGAAACAGGGAACACTGAAGCTTTCTTT	CASSPETGNTEAFF	TRBV18	TRBJ1-1	.	once
TGTGCCAGCAGTCCAGGGGTGGAGAGCTATGGCTACACCTTC	CASSPGVESYGYTF	TRBV28	TRBJ1-2	.	.
TGTGCCAGCCCCTATGCAGGGGTTAGCATGAATACGCAGTATTTT	CASPYAGVSMNTQYF	TRBV2	TRBJ2-3	.	.
TGTGCCAGTCGCCCGGGACTAGCGGGCTACGAGCAGTACTTC	CASRPGLAGYEQYF	TRBV27	TRBJ2-7	TRBD2	few
TGTGCCAGCAGCGCGGGCACTCACATGAACACTGAAGCTTTCTTT	CASSAGTHMNTEAFF	TRBV11-2	TRBJ1-1	.	.
TGTGCCAGCAGTTTATCGACAGGGGAGAGGGGTCAGCCCCAGCATTTT	CASSLSTGERGQPQHF	TRBV27	TRBJ1-5	TRBD1	.
TGTGCCAGCAGCTCCGGAATTCTAGCCTACGAGCAGTACTTC	CASSSGILAYEQYF	TRBV5-6	TRBJ2-7	.	.
TGTGCCAGCAGCGTCGTTTATCCAGGGGAGCTGTTTTTT	CASSVVYPGELFF	TRBV9	TRBJ2-2	.	.
TGTGCCAGCACCCGAGGAGGGGCCAGCGAAAAACTGTTTTTT	CASTRGGASEKLFF	TRBV27	TRBJ1-4	.	.
TGTGCCAGCAGCTTAGGTCTCACTGAAGCTTTCTTT	CASSLGLTEAFF	TRBV7-9	TRBJ1-1	.	once
TGTGCCAGCAGCTTAGACAGAGCGGGACGCTACAATGAGCAGTTCTTC	CASSLDRAGRYNEQFF	TRBV11-2	TRBJ2-1	TRBD2	.
TGTGCCAGTAGTAAGTTAACTAGCGTCCAAGAGACCCAGTACTTC	CASSKLTSVQETQYF	TRBV19	TRBJ2-5	TRBD2	.
TGTGCCAGCAGTTTAAGCGCGGGGGCGGCAGATACGCAGTATTTT	CASSLSAGAADTQYF	TRBV27	TRBJ2-3	.	.
TGTGCCAGCAGCCATTCTACAGGGGCCTCCAATCAGCCCCAGCATTTT	CASSHSTGASNQPQHF	TRBV5-6	TRBJ1-5	TRBD1	.
TGTGCCAGCAGTGAAAGGGGGAACAAGGGATCCTTC	CASSERGNKGSF	TRBV2	TRBJ2-7	.	.
TGTGCCAGCAGCTTAAGCGGAAGCTACGAGCAGTACTTC	CASSLSGSYEQYF	TRBV7-2	TRBJ2-7	.	.
TGTGCCAGCAGTTATGGCGGATACAATGAGCAGTTCTTC	CASSYGGYNEQFF	TRBV6-6	TRBJ2-1	.	.
TGTGCCAGCAGCTTAGGGGGAGCGCAGCCCCAGCATTTT	CASSLGGAQPQHF	TRBV5-6	TRBJ1-5	.	.
TGTGCCAGCAGTGAAGGTCCCTACTATGGCTACACCTTC	CASSEGPYYGYTF	TRBV6-1	TRBJ1-2	.	.
TGTGCCAGCAGCGTTACTAGCGGGAGTTCATATAGGAACATTCAGTACTTC	CASSVTSGSSYRNIQYF	TRBV9	TRBJ2-4	TRBD2	.
TGTGCCTGGAGTGAGGTCGGGGGAGAGACCCAGTACTTC	CAWSEVGGETQYF	TRBV30	TRBJ2-5	.	.
TGTGCCAGTAGTCCGGGGATAGGCTACAATGAGCAGTTCTTC	CASSPGIGYNEQFF	TRBV19	TRBJ2-1	.	.
TGTGCCAGCAGCTTAGGGACAGCCTACGAGCAGTACTTC	CASSLGTAYEQYF	TRBV11-3	TRBJ2-7	.	.
TGTGCCTGGAGCAAGCGGGGGGCCCAGGATGAGCAGTTCTTC	CAWSKRGAQDEQFF	TRBV30	TRBJ2-1	TRBD2	.
TGTGCCAGCCGGGACGGTCAGCCCCAGCATTTT	CASRDGQPQHF	TRBV5-8	TRBJ1-5	.	.
TGTGCCAGCAGCCGGACAGGGTATCAAGATACGCAGTATTTT	CASSRTGYQDTQYF	TRBV5-4	TRBJ2-3	TRBD1	.
TGTGCCAGCACTCCCTGGGGTTCTCTCGATAGCAATCAGCCCCAGCATTTT	CASTPWGSLDSNQPQHF	TRBV28	TRBJ1-5	.	.
TGTGCCAGCAGTAGAGGACTAGCTGACGAGCAGTACTTC	CASSRGLADEQYF	TRBV2	TRBJ2-7	TRBD2	once
TGTGCCAGCAGTTGGTTGGGCACCGGGGAGCTGTTTTTT	CASSWLGTGELFF	TRBV28	TRBJ2-2	.	.
TGTGCCAGCAGCGCACCCCGGGGGGGCGGTCTAGAGACCCAGTACTTC	CASSAPRGGGLETQYF	TRBV7-9	TRBJ2-5	TRBD2	.
TGTGCCAGCAGCTTAGTTGAGGGAGACAATGAGCAGTTCTTC	CASSLVEGDNEQFF	TRBV7-9	TRBJ2-1	.	.
TGTGCCAGTAGTATAATTGGAGGGGGCAATGAGCAGTTCTTC	CASSIIGGGNEQFF	TRBV19	TRBJ2-1	.	.
TGTGTATCGGAAGGTGAAGGGGGACCCCTCCACTTT	CVSEGEGGPLHF	TRBV25-1	TRBJ1-6	.	few
TGTGCCAGCAGCTTAGACCTGGGGACAGGGTTAAATTATGGCTACACCTTC	CASSLDLGTGLNYGYTF	TRBV7-2	TRBJ1-2	TRBD1	.
TGTGCCAGCAGTTTCGGCCCTGGGGAGACCCAGTACTTC	CASSFGPGETQYF	TRBV28	TRBJ2-5	.	.